This T cell receptor (beta chain) came from a study of blood T cell repertoires in COVID-19 (dated by TCRdb to between 2020 and 2021). Context from the whole study: Collaborator samples came from the United States, Italy and Spain and covered acute and convalescent phases of COVID-19. The material from the prospective study consisted of cDNA or gDNA derived from T cells, B-cell-depleted T cells, or PBMCs. Deeply sampled blood TCRbeta repertoires from subjects exposed to, actively infected with, or recovered from COVID-19 were included in the dataset. The repertoires were made available in a free public database intended to serve as a resource for research on the immune response to SARS-CoV-2. The samples were drawn from two sources: the first 160 participants of the ongoing ImmuneRACE study, and over 1,000 subjects contributed by 6 global collaborators. Nearly every sample came with metadata listing a de-identified subject ID, COVID-19 status, age in years and sex. Where available, HLA class I and class II types were obtained from metadata supplied by the sample provider rather than from assay-based typing.

Results and caveats for the whole study, not just this receptor: How much clinical and demographic metadata was included differed by source and by participant, and the metadata was provided uncurated.

Participants in the prospective study were enrolled through a virtual design, were aged roughly 18 to 100 years, and lived in 24 United States geographic areas. In the prospective study, participants were assigned to cohorts based on the clinical history participants reported in a screening survey and a study questionnaire. In the prospective study, mobile phlebotomists collected whole blood, serum and a nasopharyngeal or oropharyngeal swab from each participant. Additional blood draws and questionnaires over an approximately two-month period could optionally be provided by prospective study participants. Before DNA extraction, prospective study blood samples were shipped either frozen or at room temperature. The immunoSEQ Assay, a bias-controlled multiplex PCR, was used to amplify TCRbeta CDR3 regions from genomic DNA. On the study's bioinformatics: The number of nucleated cells in each sample was estimated by amplification of reference gene primers within the assay. Sequence reads were collapsed and filtered to measure the absolute abundance of every unique TCRbeta CDR3 rearrangement. For each sample, productive Simpson clonality was calculated by taking the square root of Simpson's diversity index across productive rearrangements. TCRdb stores this immuneACCESS table with in-frame sequences only. Part of the clones is absent; in the studies checked, under half of the shortfall reflects unresolved V genes, and no reason is known for the rest. V and J calls and clone size are those listed in that table; D and trimming were worked out from the DNA. The sample has fewer than 500,000 clones on record, 70% to 90% of them singletons. Clones ranked in the top ten supply over 0.9% of the sample.

The CDR3 spans 14 residues, from the cysteine through the phenylalanine. The retained sequence is limited to the CDR3, 42 bases, with the frame set at the first base. Trimming removed 5 bases from V and 3 bases from J; the gene matches leave 4 bases unexplained. Taken from the germline V gene, the CDR1 and CDR2 loops are SGHVS and FNYEAQ. In the case of this clone: Its cognate antigen has yet to be identified. No base quality information exists; no much larger clone differs at one position.

The rearrangement combines TRBV7-6 with TRBJ1-2; TRBD1 fits 9 bases in the junction. The sample was PBMCs or T cells enriched from blood (not recorded which). The clonotype comes from a woman between 25 and 40 years old with acute COVID-19. The base sequence is TGTGCCAGCAGCCCGGACAGGGGAGACTATGGCTACACCTTC. Translated, it gives CASSPDRGDYGYTF.